Listed below are T cell receptor beta chains from one sample, sequenced in a study of cytomegalovirus exposure and HLA in healthy donors. Sequenced by immunoSEQ multiplex PCR; TCRdb stores in-frame clones only, minus some. The sample holds 200,000 to 250,000 clones; roughly 80% are singletons and the top ten take roughly 1.5%. Sequenced: PBMCs. Receptor source: a girl between 10 and 17 years old in good health and CMV-seronegative. The conserved cysteine and the conserved F or W are not part of the CDR3 here. The D gene is left open where the match is weak. A clone size is listed for some rows: how often the clone was seen (once, few, many), or a class if it is expanded.

cdr3_aa v_call clone_size d_call
ASSLQGDQPQH TRBV7-9 . .
ASSPPADTQY TRBV18 . .
AWSANRGWYGYT TRBV30 . TRBD1
ASSMNRIGNTIY TRBV19 . .
ATSSRQEAVDEQY TRBV15 . .
ASSPWTSGPRELF TRBV7-3 . TRBD2
ASSQNSTDTQY TRBV5-1 . .
SARSADTQY TRBV20-1 . .
ASSLGVDRDNQPQH TRBV7-9 once .
ASSQDGGAGYGYT TRBV4-3 . .
ASSPRLAGGYEQY TRBV4-2 . TRBD2